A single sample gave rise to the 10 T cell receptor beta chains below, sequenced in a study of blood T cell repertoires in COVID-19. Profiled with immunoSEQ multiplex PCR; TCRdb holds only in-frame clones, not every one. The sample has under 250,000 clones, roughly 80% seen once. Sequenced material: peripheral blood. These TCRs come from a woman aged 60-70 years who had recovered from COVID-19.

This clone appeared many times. CDR3 nucleotides: TGTGCCAGCAGCTCTAGCGGGGACTACAATGAGCAGTTCTTC. Protein sequence: CASSSSGDYNEQFF. The chain is built from TRBV7-9 and TRBJ2-1; 9 nucleotides line up with TRBD2. The V gene end was trimmed by 4 bases and the J gene end by 3 bases; junction bases not matched to a gene: 1. The CDR3 is 14 residues long. Per the germline V gene, CDR1 is SEHNR and CDR2 is FQNEAQ (reference sequence).

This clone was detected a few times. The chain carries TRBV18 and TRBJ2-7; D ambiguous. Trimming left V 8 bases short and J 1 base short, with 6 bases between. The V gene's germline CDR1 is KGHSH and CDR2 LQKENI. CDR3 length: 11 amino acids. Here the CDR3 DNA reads TGTGCCAGCGCTACGTCCTACGAGCAGTACTTC. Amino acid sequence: CASATSYEQYF.

CDR3 sequence: CASTLADHGDTEAFF. CDR3 nucleotide sequence: TGTGCCAGCACCTTAGCGGACCATGGGGACACTGAAGCTTTCTTT. The chain employs TRBV5-6 and TRBJ1-1, with D hard to call. The CDR3 extends over 15 amino acids. The germline V and J ends were trimmed by 6 bases and 3 bases, with 18 bases remaining between them. Germline assignment: CDR1 SGHDT and CDR2 YYEEEE.

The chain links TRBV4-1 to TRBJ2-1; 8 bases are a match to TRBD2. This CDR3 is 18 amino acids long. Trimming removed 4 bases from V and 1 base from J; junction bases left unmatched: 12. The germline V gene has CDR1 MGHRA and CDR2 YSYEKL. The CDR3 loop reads CASSPGGAGVDSYNEQFF. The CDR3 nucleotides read TGCGCCAGCAGCCCGGGGGGAGCGGGGGTCGATTCCTACAATGAGCAGTTCTTC.

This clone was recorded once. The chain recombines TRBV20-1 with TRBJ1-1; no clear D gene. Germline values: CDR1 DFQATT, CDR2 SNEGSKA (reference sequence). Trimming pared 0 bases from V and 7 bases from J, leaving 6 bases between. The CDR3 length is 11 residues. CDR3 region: CSARERDEAFF. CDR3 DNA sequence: TGCAGTGCTAGAGAGAGGGATGAAGCTTTCTTT.

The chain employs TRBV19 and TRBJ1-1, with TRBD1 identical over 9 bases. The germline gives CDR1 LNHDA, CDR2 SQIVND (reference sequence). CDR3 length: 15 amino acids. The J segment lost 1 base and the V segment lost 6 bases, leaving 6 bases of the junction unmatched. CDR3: CASRDYRGPNTEAFF. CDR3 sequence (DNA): TGTGCCAGTAGAGACTACAGGGGGCCGAACACTGAAGCTTTCTTT.

Here the CDR3 DNA reads TGTGCCAGCAGTAGAATGGGGACAGGCAGTGGCTACACCTTC. Translation: CASSRMGTGSGYTF. The J gene is TRBJ1-2, the V gene TRBV6-5; 8 positions agree with TRBD1. V was pared by 5 bases and J by 7 bases, with 9 bases of the junction left unmatched. The CDR3 covers 14 residues. From germline, CDR1 is MNHEY and CDR2 SVGAGI.

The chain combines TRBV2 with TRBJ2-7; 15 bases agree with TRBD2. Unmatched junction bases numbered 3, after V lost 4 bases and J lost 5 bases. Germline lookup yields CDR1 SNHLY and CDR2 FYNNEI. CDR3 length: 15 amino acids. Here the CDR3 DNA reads TGTGCCAGCAGTGCCCGGACTAGCGGGGGGGACGAGCAGTACTTC. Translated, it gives CASSARTSGGDEQYF.

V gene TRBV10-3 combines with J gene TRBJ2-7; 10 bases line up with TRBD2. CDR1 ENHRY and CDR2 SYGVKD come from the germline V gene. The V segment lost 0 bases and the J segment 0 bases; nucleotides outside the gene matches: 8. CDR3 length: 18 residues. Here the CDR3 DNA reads TGTGCCATCAGTGAGTCTTCCAATAGCGGGGGGCCCTCCTACGAGCAGTACTTC. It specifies CAISESSNSGGPSYEQYF.

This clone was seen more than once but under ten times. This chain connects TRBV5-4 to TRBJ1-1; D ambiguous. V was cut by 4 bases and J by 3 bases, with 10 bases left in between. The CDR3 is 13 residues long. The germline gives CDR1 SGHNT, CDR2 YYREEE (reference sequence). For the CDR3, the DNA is TGTGCCAGCAGCAGACGGGTGTACACTGAAGCTTTCTTT. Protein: CASSRRVYTEAFF.